Listed below are T cell receptor beta chains from one sample, sequenced in a study of cytomegalovirus exposure and HLA in healthy donors. The table came from immunoSEQ multiplex PCR; TCRdb's copy has only in-frame clones and leaves some out. The sample includes 150,000 or so clones, around 79% of them seen just once. The sample consisted of PBMCs. Receptors originate from a female donor in good health and CMV-seronegative. CDR3s include the opening cysteine and the closing phenylalanine or tryptophan. The order of the fields is CDR3 DNA, CDR3 protein, D gene, clone size, V gene, J gene. The D gene is left open where the match is weak. Rows give clone size only sometimes, using once, few, many, or a class for an expanded clone.

DNA: TGTGCCAGCAGCAGGGGGGACAGCACCTACGAGCAGTACTTC
CDR3: CASSRGDSTYEQYF
D: NA
size: NA
V: TRBV28
J: TRBJ2-7

DNA: TGTGCCAGCCAAACGGGGGGGGGCCGCTACAATGAGCAGTTCTTC
CDR3: CASQTGGGRYNEQFF
D: TRBD2
size: once
V: TRBV7-2
J: TRBJ2-1

DNA: TGTGCCATCACCCCTCGACTAGGGCCCGGGGAGCTGTTTTTT
CDR3: CAITPRLGPGELFF
D: NA
size: NA
V: TRBV28
J: TRBJ2-2

DNA: TGTGCCAGCAGCTTAGCCGGGGGGACATCGTATGGCTACACCTTC
CDR3: CASSLAGGTSYGYTF
D: NA
size: NA
V: TRBV7-9
J: TRBJ1-2

DNA: TGTGCCAGCAGTTTATCGGGGACAGGGACCCAGAACATTCAGTACTTC
CDR3: CASSLSGTGTQNIQYF
D: TRBD1
size: NA
V: TRBV28
J: TRBJ2-4

DNA: TGTGCCAGCAGCTTGGAGGCGGGAGGGAGCTCCTACAATGAGCAGTTCTTC
CDR3: CASSLEAGGSSYNEQFF
D: TRBD2
size: NA
V: TRBV11-3
J: TRBJ2-1

DNA: TGTGCCAGCGGTGACATAACGCAGTATTTT
CDR3: CASGDITQYF
D: NA
size: NA
V: TRBV7-2
J: TRBJ2-3

DNA: TGTGCCAGCAGTCCTCGACAGGGAGGAAGCAATGAGCAGTTCTTC
CDR3: CASSPRQGGSNEQFF
D: NA
size: NA
V: TRBV6-4
J: TRBJ2-1

DNA: TGTGCCAGCAGTATCGACAGGGAGCCTGGAAACACCATATATTTT
CDR3: CASSIDREPGNTIYF
D: TRBD1
size: once
V: TRBV27
J: TRBJ1-3

DNA: TGTGCCAGCAGTTACAACAGGGGGCAGGTCGGAGGCGAGCAGTACTTC
CDR3: CASSYNRGQVGGEQYF
D: TRBD1
size: NA
V: TRBV6-5
J: TRBJ2-7

DNA: TGTGCCAGCAGCCGAGCTAGGGAGAACTACGAGCAGTACTTC
CDR3: CASSRARENYEQYF
D: NA
size: NA
V: TRBV4-2
J: TRBJ2-7

DNA: TGCGCCAGCAGCCCTAACCAAGAGACCCAGTACTTC
CDR3: CASSPNQETQYF
D: NA
size: few
V: TRBV5-1
J: TRBJ2-5

DNA: TGTGCCAGCAGCCGGGAGACCCATGAGCAGTTCTTC
CDR3: CASSRETHEQFF
D: NA
size: NA
V: TRBV25-1
J: TRBJ2-1

DNA: TGTGCCAGCAGCCTCCACGGACGGACAGGTCCCTACAATGAGCAGTTCTTC
CDR3: CASSLHGRTGPYNEQFF
D: TRBD1
size: NA
V: TRBV7-9
J: TRBJ2-1

DNA: TGTGCCAGCAGTAACGGACGGGAGTACCAAGAGACCCAGTACTTC
CDR3: CASSNGREYQETQYF
D: NA
size: NA
V: TRBV28
J: TRBJ2-5

DNA: TGCCGCTGGACAGGGCAGTTCTTC
CDR3: CRWTGQFF
D: NA
size: NA
V: TRBV21-1
J: TRBJ2-1

DNA: TGTGCCAGCAGCCAAGATATCACTAGCGGGTCCACCTACGAGCAGTACTTC
CDR3: CASSQDITSGSTYEQYF
D: TRBD2
size: NA
V: TRBV4-2
J: TRBJ2-7

DNA: TGTGCCAGCAGTTTCGTGCGGAACACTGAAGCTTTCTTT
CDR3: CASSFVRNTEAFF
D: NA
size: NA
V: TRBV27
J: TRBJ1-1

DNA: TGCAGCGTTGATGACAGCAATGAGCAGTTCTTC
CDR3: CSVDDSNEQFF
D: NA
size: NA
V: TRBV29-1
J: TRBJ2-1

DNA: TGCGCCAGCAGCCAAGAGGGGCTGAAGGCCTACAATGAGCAGTTCTTC
CDR3: CASSQEGLKAYNEQFF
D: NA
size: NA
V: TRBV4-1
J: TRBJ2-1

DNA: TGCGCCAGCAGCTTGGCCGGGGGGGGCTATGGCTACACCTTC
CDR3: CASSLAGGGYGYTF
D: NA
size: NA
V: TRBV5-1
J: TRBJ1-2

DNA: TGTGCCAGCAGATTCGACAGGGTAGGAAATCAGCCCCAGCATTTT
CDR3: CASRFDRVGNQPQHF
D: TRBD1
size: NA
V: TRBV27
J: TRBJ1-5

DNA: TGTGCCAGCAGCCCGGGTGGATTGCCGCAGTATTTT
CDR3: CASSPGGLPQYF
D: NA
size: NA
V: TRBV9
J: TRBJ2-3

DNA: TGTGCCAGCAGCTTGGTTGGGACAACAGCTAACTATGGCTACACCTTC
CDR3: CASSLVGTTANYGYTF
D: NA
size: NA
V: TRBV5-5
J: TRBJ1-2

DNA: TGTGCCAGTAGTAAGTCAGATCTTAGCAATCAGCCCCAGCATTTT
CDR3: CASSKSDLSNQPQHF
D: NA
size: once
V: TRBV19
J: TRBJ1-5

DNA: TGTGCCAGCAGCTTGGAAGGTCGGGGCACCTTC
CDR3: CASSLEGRGTF
D: NA
size: NA
V: TRBV5-4
J: TRBJ1-2

DNA: TGTGCCAGCAGTGAGGGACAGGAGTCGGGGGAGCAGTACTTC
CDR3: CASSEGQESGEQYF
D: TRBD1
size: NA
V: TRBV6-1
J: TRBJ2-7

DNA: TGTGCCATCCGGGGGGCGAGCTCCTACGAGCAGTACTTC
CDR3: CAIRGASSYEQYF
D: NA
size: NA
V: TRBV28
J: TRBJ2-7

DNA: TGTGCCAGCAGTTTATCGGGCGGGTCTGGAAACACCATATATTTT
CDR3: CASSLSGGSGNTIYF
D: NA
size: NA
V: TRBV27
J: TRBJ1-3

DNA: TGTGCCAGCAGTTTGGTACTTGGCAGGGGCCAAGAGACCCAGTACTTC
CDR3: CASSLVLGRGQETQYF
D: NA
size: NA
V: TRBV28
J: TRBJ2-5

DNA: TGTGCCAGCAGCACTCACAGGGGGACTTTTGTGGACACTGAAGCTTTCTTT
CDR3: CASSTHRGTFVDTEAFF
D: TRBD1
size: NA
V: TRBV7-9
J: TRBJ1-1

DNA: TGTGCCAGCAGCTTCGGGGATACGCAGTATTTT
CDR3: CASSFGDTQYF
D: NA
size: NA
V: TRBV7-6
J: TRBJ2-3